Each of the 14 T cell receptor beta chains below was sequenced from the same sample in a study of T cell repertoires in cytomegalovirus infection. One entry per CDR3 protein results from TCRdb running MiXCR on the reads. Of roughly 78,000 distinct CDR3 sequences in the sample, roughly 40% are singletons; the top ten hold 85% to 95%. No antigen is known for these receptors. Sequencing used CD8+ T cells from cultured PBMCs, obtained from culture after CMV antigen stimulation. The receptors derive from a human donor in good health (CMV status not recorded). Some clones in this sample may be carry-over from other donors' samples.

This chain uses TRBV6-2 or TRBV6-3 with TRBJ2-1; 8 bases match TRBD1. Looked up from germline, CDR1 is MNHEY and CDR2 is SVGEGT. This CDR3 is built from 17 residues. The trim removed 0 bases at V and 5 bases at J, leaving 9 bases unmatched. The CDR3 DNA reads as TGTGCCAGCAGTTACTCCCTAACACAGGGGGGCCACAATGAGCAGTTCTTC. Protein product: CASSYSLTQGGHNEQFF.

This clonotype has only a few counts. V and J are TRBV7-6 and TRBJ2-3; D assignment may be TRBD1 or TRBD2 (6 bases each). The V end was cut by 1 base, the J end by 8 bases, with 13 bases between. This CDR3 spans 14 amino acids. CDR1 is SGHVS, CDR2 FNYEAQ, per germline. The CDR3 sequence: CASSLGGAVGTQYF. The CDR3 nucleotides are TGTGCCAGCAGCTTAGGGGGGGCCGTGGGTACGCAGTATTTT.

The chain is built from TRBV11-2 and TRBJ1-6; D is unclear. The V end was cut by 2 bases, the J end by 0 bases, with 11 bases between. The CDR3 sequence is 17 residues long. Germline CDR1 and CDR2: SGHAT and FQNNGV. Here the CDR3 DNA reads TGTGCCAGCAGCTTAACTACTGGGTACTCCTATAATTCACCCCTCCACTTT. Amino acid sequence: CASSLTTGYSYNSPLHF.

J is TRBJ1-1 and V is TRBV4-3; the D gene is possibly TRBD1 (5 bases). CDR3 length: 16 residues. Germline V CDR1 and CDR2: LGHNA, YSLEER. The V end lost 4 bases, the J end lost 6 bases, and 21 bases lay between the germline ends. CDR3 amino acids: CASSPGTQGVWAEAFF. CDR3 in DNA: TGCGCCAGCAGCCCAGGGACCCAAGGGGTGTGGGCTGAAGCTTTCTTT.

This clonotype was counted only a few times. The CDR3 spells CASSQEYRGQGDTQYF. CDR3 DNA: TGTGCCAGCAGCCAAGAATACCGGGGGCAAGGAGATACGCAGTATTTT. The V and J genes are TRBV14 and TRBJ2-3; D possibly uses TRBD1 or TRBD2 (6 bases each). Germline CDR1 and CDR2: SGHDN and FVKESK. The CDR3 consists of 16 residues. V lost 0 bases, J lost 5 bases, and 15 bases lay in between.

This clonotype rates as large. This chain links TRBV7-8 with TRBJ2-7, with 9 bases matching TRBD1. The germline V gene encodes CDR1 SGHVS and CDR2 FQNEAQ. The CDR3 runs 15 residues. V lost 6 bases to trimming and J lost 5 bases; unmatched junction nucleotides: 11. CDR3 sequence (DNA): TGTGCCAGCAGTGGCCGCGGACAGGGGTTCCACGAGCAGTACTTC. Protein sequence: CASSGRGQGFHEQYF.

This chain uses TRBV6-5 with TRBJ2-2; D is undetermined. Germline V gene data show CDR1 as MNHEY and CDR2 as SVGAGI. The CDR3 has 13 residues. V was clipped by 2 bases and J by 6 bases, with 7 bases between them. Here the CDR3 reads CASSYPGSGELFF. CDR3 nucleotides: TGTGCCAGCAGTTACCCCGGGTCCGGGGAGCTGTTTTTT.

In its sample, this clonotype was seen many times. V is TRBV7-2 and J is TRBJ2-2, with 10 bases fitting TRBD2. The V and J ends lost 1 base and 3 bases, in that order; junction bases with no gene match: 2. The germline V gene encodes CDR1 SGHTA and CDR2 FQGNSA. The CDR3 contains 16 residues. CDR3 region: CASSLEGLAYTGELFF. CDR3 coding DNA: TGTGCCAGCAGCTTAGAGGGACTAGCGTACACCGGGGAGCTGTTTTTT.

The J gene is TRBJ2-1, the V gene TRBV7-6; 9 nucleotides align to TRBD2. This CDR3 has 14 residues. Losses at the gene ends were 5 bases for V and 7 bases for J; bases not matched to a gene: 6. The germline CDR1 and CDR2 sequences are SGHVS and FNYEAQ. CDR3 bases: TGTGCCAGCAGCCTTAGCGGGGGACGAAATGAGCAGTTCTTC. Translated, it gives CASSLSGGRNEQFF.

Comments on this clonotype: One junction end disagrees with the germline gene, perhaps due to a read error. The CDR3 sequence is CASSPLAMGQQDF. CDR3 in DNA: TGTGCCAGCAGCCCATTGGCTATGGGACAGCAAGACTTC. The rearrangement links TRBV12-3 or TRBV12-4 to TRBJ2-7, with 7 bases aligning to TRBD1. This CDR3 is 13 amino acids long.

The V gene is TRBV19, the J gene TRBJ2-5; 8 bases fit TRBD2. Germline V lookup: CDR1 LNHDA, CDR2 SQIVND (reference sequence). This CDR3 has 16 residues. The trim removed 5 bases at V and 2 bases at J, leaving 10 bases unmatched. The CDR3 is CASSGELAALQETQYF. The CDR3 DNA is TGTGCCAGTAGTGGAGAACTAGCGGCGCTACAAGAGACCCAGTACTTC.

The sample holds a few counts of this clonotype. The chain carries TRBV7-6 and TRBJ2-2, with TRBD1 as a possible D gene (6 bases). The CDR3 has 14 amino acids. Deletions cut 4 bases from V and 4 bases from J, with 10 bases between. CDR1 is SGHVS, CDR2 FNYEAQ, per germline. This CDR3 is CASSSWTVTGELFF. DNA of the CDR3: TGTGCCAGCAGCTCATGGACAGTCACCGGGGAGCTGTTTTTT.

The gene calls are TRBV7-9 and TRBJ2-1, with 11 bases lining up with TRBD2. J lost 1 base, V lost 1 base, and 6 bases had no gene match. Per germline, CDR1 SEHNR and CDR2 FQNEAQ (reference sequence). This CDR3 has 18 amino acids. The CDR3 protein is CASSLDLLAGASYNEQFF. CDR3 DNA sequence: TGTGCCAGCAGCTTAGATCTACTAGCGGGGGCTTCCTACAATGAGCAGTTCTTC.

The chain links TRBV19 to TRBJ1-5; 8 bases are shared with TRBD1. Germline trimming cut 4 bases from V and 5 bases from J; bases unmatched to any gene: 7. Germline loops: CDR1 LNHDA, CDR2 SQIVND (reference sequence). The CDR3 is 15 amino acids. CDR3 nucleotide sequence: TGTGCCAGTAGTAGTTCGGACAGGGCCGATCAGCCCCAGCATTTT. It yields the protein CASSSSDRADQPQHF.